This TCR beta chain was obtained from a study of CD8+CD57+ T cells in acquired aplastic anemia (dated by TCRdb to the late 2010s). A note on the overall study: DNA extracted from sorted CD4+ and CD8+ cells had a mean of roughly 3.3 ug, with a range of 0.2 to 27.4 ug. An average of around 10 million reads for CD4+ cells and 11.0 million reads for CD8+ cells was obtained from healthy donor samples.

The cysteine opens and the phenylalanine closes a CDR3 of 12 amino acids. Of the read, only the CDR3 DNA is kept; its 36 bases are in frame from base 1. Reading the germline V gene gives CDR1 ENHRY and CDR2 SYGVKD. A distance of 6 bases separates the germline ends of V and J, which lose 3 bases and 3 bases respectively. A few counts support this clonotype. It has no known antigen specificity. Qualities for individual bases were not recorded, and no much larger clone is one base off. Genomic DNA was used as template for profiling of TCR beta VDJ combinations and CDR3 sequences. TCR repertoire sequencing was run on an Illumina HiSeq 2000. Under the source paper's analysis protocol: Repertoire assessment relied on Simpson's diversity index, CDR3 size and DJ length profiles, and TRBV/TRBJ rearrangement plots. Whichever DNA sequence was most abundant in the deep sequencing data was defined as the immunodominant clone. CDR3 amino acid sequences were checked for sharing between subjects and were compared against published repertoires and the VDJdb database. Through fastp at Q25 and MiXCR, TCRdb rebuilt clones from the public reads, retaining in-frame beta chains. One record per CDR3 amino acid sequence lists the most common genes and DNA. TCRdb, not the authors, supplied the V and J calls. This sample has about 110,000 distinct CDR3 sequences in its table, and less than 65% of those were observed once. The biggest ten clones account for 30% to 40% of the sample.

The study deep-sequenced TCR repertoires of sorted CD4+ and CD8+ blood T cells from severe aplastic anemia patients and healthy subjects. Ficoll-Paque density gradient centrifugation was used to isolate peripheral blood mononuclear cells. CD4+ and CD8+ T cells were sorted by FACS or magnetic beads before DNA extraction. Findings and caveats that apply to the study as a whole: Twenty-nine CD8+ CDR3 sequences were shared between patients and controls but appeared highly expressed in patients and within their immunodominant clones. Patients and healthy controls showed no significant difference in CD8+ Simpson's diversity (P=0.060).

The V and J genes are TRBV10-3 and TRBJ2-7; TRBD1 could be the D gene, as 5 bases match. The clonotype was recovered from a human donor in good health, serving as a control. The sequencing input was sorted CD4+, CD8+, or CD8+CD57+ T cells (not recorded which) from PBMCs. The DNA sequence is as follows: TGTGCCATCAGTGAAGACAGCTACGAGCAGTACTTC. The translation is CAISEDSYEQYF.